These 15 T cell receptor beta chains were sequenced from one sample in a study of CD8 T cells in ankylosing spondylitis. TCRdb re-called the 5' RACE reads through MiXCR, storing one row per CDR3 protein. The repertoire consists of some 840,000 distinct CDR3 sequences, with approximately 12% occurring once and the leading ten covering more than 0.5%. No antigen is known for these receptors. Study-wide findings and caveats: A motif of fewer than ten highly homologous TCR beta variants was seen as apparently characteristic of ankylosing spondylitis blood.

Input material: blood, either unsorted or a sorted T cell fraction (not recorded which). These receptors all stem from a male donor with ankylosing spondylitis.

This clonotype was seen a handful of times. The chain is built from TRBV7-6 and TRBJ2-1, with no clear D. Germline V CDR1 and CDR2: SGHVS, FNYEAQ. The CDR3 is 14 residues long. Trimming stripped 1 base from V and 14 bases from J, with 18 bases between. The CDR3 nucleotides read TGTGCCAGCAGCTTAGATTCGCTGGCCGACGGAAAGTTCTTC. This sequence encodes CASSLDSLADGKFF.

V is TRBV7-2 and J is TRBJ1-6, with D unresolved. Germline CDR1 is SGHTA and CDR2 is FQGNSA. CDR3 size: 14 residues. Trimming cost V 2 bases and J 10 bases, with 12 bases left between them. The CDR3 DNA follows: TGTGCCAGCAGCTTACCGCACATTGGGTCACCCCTCCACTTT. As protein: CASSLPHIGSPLHF.

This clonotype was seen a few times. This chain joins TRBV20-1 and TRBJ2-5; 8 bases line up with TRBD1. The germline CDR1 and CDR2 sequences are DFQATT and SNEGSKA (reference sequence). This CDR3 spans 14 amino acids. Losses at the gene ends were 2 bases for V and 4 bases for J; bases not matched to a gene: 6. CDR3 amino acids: CSARTGQVGETQYF. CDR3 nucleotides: TGCAGTGCTAGAACGGGACAGGTGGGAGAGACCCAGTACTTC.

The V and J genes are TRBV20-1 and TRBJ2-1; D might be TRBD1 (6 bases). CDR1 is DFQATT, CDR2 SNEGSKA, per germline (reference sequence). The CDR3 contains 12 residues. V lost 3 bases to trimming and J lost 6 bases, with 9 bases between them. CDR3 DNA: TGCAGTGCTAGGGGGGACACCAATGAGCAGTTCTTC. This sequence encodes CSARGDTNEQFF.

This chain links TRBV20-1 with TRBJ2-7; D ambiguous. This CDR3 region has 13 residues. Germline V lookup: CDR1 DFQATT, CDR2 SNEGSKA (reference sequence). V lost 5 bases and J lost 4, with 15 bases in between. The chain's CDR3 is CSAWGHQNYEQYF. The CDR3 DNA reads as TGCAGTGCTTGGGGTCATCAAAATTACGAGCAGTACTTC.

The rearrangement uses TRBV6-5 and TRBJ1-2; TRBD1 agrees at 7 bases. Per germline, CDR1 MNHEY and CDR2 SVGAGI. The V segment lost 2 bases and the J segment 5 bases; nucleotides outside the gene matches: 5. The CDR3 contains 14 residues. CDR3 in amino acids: CASSYRDRVYGYTF. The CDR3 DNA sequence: TGTGCCAGCAGTTACCGAGACAGGGTGTATGGCTACACCTTC.

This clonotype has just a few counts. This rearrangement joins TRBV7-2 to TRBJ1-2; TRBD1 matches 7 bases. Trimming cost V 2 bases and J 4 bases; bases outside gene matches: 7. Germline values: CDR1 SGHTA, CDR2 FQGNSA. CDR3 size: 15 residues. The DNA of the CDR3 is TGTGCCAGCAGCTTATATCCTGGACAGGTCTATGGCTACACCTTC. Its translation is CASSLYPGQVYGYTF.

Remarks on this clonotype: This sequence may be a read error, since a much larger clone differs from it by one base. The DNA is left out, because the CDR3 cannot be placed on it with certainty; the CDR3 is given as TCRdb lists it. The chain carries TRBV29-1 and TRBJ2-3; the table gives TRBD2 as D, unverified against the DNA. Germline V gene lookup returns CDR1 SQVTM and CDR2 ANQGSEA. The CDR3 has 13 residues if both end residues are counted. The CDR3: CSVVASGTDTLYF.

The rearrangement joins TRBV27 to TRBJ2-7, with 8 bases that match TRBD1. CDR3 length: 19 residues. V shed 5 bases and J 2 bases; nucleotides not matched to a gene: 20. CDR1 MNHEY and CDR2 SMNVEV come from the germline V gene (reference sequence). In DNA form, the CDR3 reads TGTGCCAGCAGTACGTACAGGGGGTCCTATGGCATCACCACCTACGAGCAGTACTTC. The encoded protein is CASSTYRGSYGITTYEQYF.

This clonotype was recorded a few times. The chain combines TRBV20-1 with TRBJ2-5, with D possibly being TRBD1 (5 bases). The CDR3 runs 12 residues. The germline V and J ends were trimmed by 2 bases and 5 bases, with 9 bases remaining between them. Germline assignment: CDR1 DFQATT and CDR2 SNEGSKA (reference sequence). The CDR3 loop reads CSARQGGETQYF. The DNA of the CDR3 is TGCAGTGCTAGACAGGGTGGCGAGACCCAGTACTTC.

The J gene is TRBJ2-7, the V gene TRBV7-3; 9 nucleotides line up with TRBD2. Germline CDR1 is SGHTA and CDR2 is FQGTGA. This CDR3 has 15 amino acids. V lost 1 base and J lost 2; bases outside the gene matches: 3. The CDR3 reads CASSLIGGGAYEQYF. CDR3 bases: TGTGCCAGCAGCTTAATAGGCGGGGGGGCCTACGAGCAGTACTTC.

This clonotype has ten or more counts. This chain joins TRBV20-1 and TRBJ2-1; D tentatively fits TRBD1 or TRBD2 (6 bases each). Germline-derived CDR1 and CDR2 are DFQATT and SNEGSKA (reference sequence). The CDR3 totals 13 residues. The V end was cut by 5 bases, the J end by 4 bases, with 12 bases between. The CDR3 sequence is CSAGQGGYNEQFF. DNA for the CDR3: TGCAGTGCTGGACAAGGGGGGTACAATGAGCAGTTCTTC.

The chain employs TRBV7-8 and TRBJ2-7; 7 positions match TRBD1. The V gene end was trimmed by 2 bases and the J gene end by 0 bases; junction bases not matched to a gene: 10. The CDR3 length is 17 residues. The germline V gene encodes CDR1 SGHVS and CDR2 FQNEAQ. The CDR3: CASSLRRQGTNSYEQYF. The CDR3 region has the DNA TGTGCCAGCAGCTTAAGACGACAGGGAACTAACTCCTACGAGCAGTACTTC.

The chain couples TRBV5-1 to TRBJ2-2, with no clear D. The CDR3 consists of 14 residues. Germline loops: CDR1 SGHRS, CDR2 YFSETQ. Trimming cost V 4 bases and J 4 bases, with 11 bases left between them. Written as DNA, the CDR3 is TGCGCCAGCAGCCCGGTAGATACCACCGGGGAGCTGTTTTTT. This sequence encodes CASSPVDTTGELFF.

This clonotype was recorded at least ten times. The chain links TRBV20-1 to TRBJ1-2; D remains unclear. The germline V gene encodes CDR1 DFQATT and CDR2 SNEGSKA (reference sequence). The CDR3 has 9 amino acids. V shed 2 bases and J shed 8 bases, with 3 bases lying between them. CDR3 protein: CSARPGYTF. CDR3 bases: TGCAGTGCTAGACCCGGCTACACCTTC.